The present T cell receptor (beta chain) was sequenced within a study of blood T cells in healthy people across ages (dated by TCRdb to between 2015 and 2016). About the investigation overall: In model experiments, template switching captured about one uniquely barcoded TCR beta cDNA molecule for every two T cells. Using deep sequencing normalized with unique cDNA molecular identifiers, the study measured how TCR beta repertoire diversity changes with age. Four age groups were formed from the donors: young (average 16 years), middle-aged (approximately 40), aged (roughly 56) and long-lived (around 80). To avoid experimental bias, donors of different ages were spread randomly across the sequencing lanes. Two additional independent replicas of 1 million unique cDNA reads from the same blood draw were analyzed for two donors (one aged 18 to 30 and one aged 80 or older).

Library prep was done by 5' RACE. The instrument was an Illumina HiSeq 2500. A second PCR of 7 to 11 cycles was run with a J-beta primer mix and a sample-barcoded 5' primer. A template-switch 5' adaptor carrying 12 random nucleotides introduced a unique molecular identifier onto each TCR beta cDNA molecule. Each sample yielded at least 3 million CDR3-containing paired-end reads. All of the RNA was converted into first-strand cDNA using the Mint cDNA synthesis kit, with a TRBC-specific oligonucleotide serving as the primer. Following uracil-DNA glycosylase treatment, a first 18-cycle PCR with universal primers M1SS and BC2_uni_R was performed on all cDNA. As for the original processing: Each sample was normalized by randomly selecting 1 million high-quality reads, each carrying a distinct molecular identifier. Reads with shared molecular identifiers were discarded instead of being binned into consensus sequences. MiTCR, with a Q25 quality threshold and the strictest error-elimination algorithm, was used for CDR3 identification, clonotype clustering and error correction. Lower-bound total TCR beta diversity was estimated with a nonparametric unseen species model using Euler transformation. Clones were called with MiXCR by TCRdb after fastp trimmed the public reads at Q25, and only in-frame beta chains were retained. Every CDR3 protein is listed once, alongside the most common genes and DNA of its rows. The authors' filters were not applied to this entry. Here the sample has about 680,000 distinct CDR3 sequences; approximately 49% occur a single time. The ten largest clones take up about 32% of the sample.

The germline V gene encodes CDR1 SEHNR and CDR2 FQNEAQ (reference sequence). Trimming removed 4 bases from V and 2 bases from J, leaving 12 bases between the germline ends. The CDR3 measures 14 amino acids from cysteine to phenylalanine. Solely the CDR3 DNA is kept, with 42 bases framed from the first base. The paper as a whole reports these results and caveats: A strong correlation was found between observed TCR beta diversity and the percentage of naive T cells measured by flow cytometry. The long-lived group showed more naive CD4+ T cells, fewer expanded clones and increased TCR diversity than the aged group, suggesting age selection. Observed TCR beta diversity per million T cells fell roughly linearly with age, and a significant reduction was already apparent by age about 38. Because profiling used bulk unsorted PBMCs, naive and antigen-experienced compartments could not be compared conclusively. Donor CMV infection status was unknown, potentially confounding age-related changes in expanded clonotypes. Total diversity estimates from one million sequenced T cells were considered lower bounds and underestimates.

Systemically healthy Caucasian individuals from Russia, over 30 in total and aged about 6 to 100 years, were included as donors. Each donor gave around 9.5 milliliters of peripheral blood, collected into EDTA-treated Vacutainer tubes. Ficoll-Paque density-gradient centrifugation was used to isolate PBMCs, with at least 6 million per sample. Total RNA, at least 5.5 micrograms per sample, was extracted from PBMCs with Trizol reagent. For every donor, flow cytometry on a PBMC aliquot measured the percentage of naive CD45RAhigh/CD27high T cells. The sample holds a few counts of this clonotype. Its antigen has not been determined. Per-base qualities were not stored, and no clone one base away is much larger.

What was sequenced was blood. The sequence was collected from a woman between 55 and 75 years old in good health. The chain employs TRBV7-9 and TRBJ2-7, with a weak D call of TRBD1 (6 bases match). CDR3 protein: CASSSDSAPYEQYF. The bases are TGTGCCAGCAGCTCGGACAGTGCCCCCTACGAGCAGTACTTC.